These T cell receptor beta chains were read from a single sample in a study of neurological immune-mediated disorders. TCRdb passed the 5' RACE reads through MiXCR, listing each CDR3 protein once. Of about 46,000 distinct CDR3 sequences listed, less than 5% are singletons. The sequenced material came from PBMCs. These receptors came from a woman aged 55-75 years with multiple sclerosis. Both conserved end residues are part of each CDR3. D genes are given only for firm matches. Size tells how often a clone was seen (once, few, many) or the class of an expanded clone, and some rows leave it out.

J: TRBJ1-3; V: TRBV5-6; D: NA; size: many; DNA: TGTGCCAGCAGCTCAGGGGACGGAAACACCATATATTTT; CDR3: CASSSGDGNTIYF
J: TRBJ1-2; V: TRBV20-1; D: TRBD1; size: few; DNA: TGCAGTGCCCCAGGGGGCGTCGGCTACACCTTC; CDR3: CSAPGGVGYTF
J: TRBJ2-7; V: TRBV7-7; D: NA; size: NA; DNA: TGTGCTAGCAGCTTAGCGTATGGACCCTACGAGCAGTACTTC; CDR3: CASSLAYGPYEQYF
J: TRBJ1-2; V: TRBV29-1; D: NA; size: many; DNA: TGCAGCGTTGAATGGTCGGGGGAGGAGGGCGGCTACACCTTC; CDR3: CSVEWSGEEGGYTF
J: TRBJ1-5; V: TRBV5-1; D: NA; size: few; DNA: TGCGCCAGCAGCCGGGGCGGGGATCAGCCCCAGCATTTT; CDR3: CASSRGGDQPQHF
J: TRBJ2-3; V: TRBV20-1; D: TRBD2; size: few; DNA: TGCAGTGCTAGGCTGGGCGGGGGGTACGCAGATACGCAGTATTTT; CDR3: CSARLGGGYADTQYF
J: TRBJ2-7; V: TRBV2; D: TRBD2; size: many; DNA: TGTGCCAGCAGTGAAGATTGGGGACTAGCGGGGGGCAACTCCTACGAGCAGTACTTC; CDR3: CASSEDWGLAGGNSYEQYF
J: TRBJ1-1; V: TRBV7-3; D: NA; size: many; DNA: TGTGCCAGCAGTCCTCAGGGGAGGAACACTGAAGCTTTCTTT; CDR3: CASSPQGRNTEAFF
J: TRBJ2-7; V: TRBV7-2; D: NA; size: many; DNA: TGTGCCAGCTCTAGGGGGAACCACTACGAGCAGTACTTC; CDR3: CASSRGNHYEQYF
J: TRBJ1-2; V: TRBV7-9; D: NA; size: NA; DNA: TGTGCCAGCAGCCCCCTCCGGTCCTCTAACTATGGCTACACCTTC; CDR3: CASSPLRSSNYGYTF
J: TRBJ1-5; V: TRBV20-1; D: NA; size: many; DNA: TGCAGTGGACGGTTTAGCAATCAGCCCCAGCATTTT; CDR3: CSGRFSNQPQHF
J: TRBJ1-2; V: TRBV5-1; D: NA; size: many; DNA: TGCGCCAGCAGCTTGTATTCGCGGGACTATGGCTACACCTTC; CDR3: CASSLYSRDYGYTF
J: TRBJ2-5; V: TRBV20-1; D: TRBD2; size: many; DNA: TGCAGTGCTAGAGACGGAGCGGGGGGACAAGAGACCCAGTACTTC; CDR3: CSARDGAGGQETQYF
J: TRBJ2-5; V: TRBV15; D: NA; size: NA; DNA: TGTGCCACCAGCAGACCACCGACCCAAGAGACCCAGTACTTC; CDR3: CATSRPPTQETQYF
J: TRBJ1-4; V: TRBV7-8; D: NA; size: many; DNA: TGTGCCAGCAGCCTCGACAGCGATGAAAAACTGTTTTTT; CDR3: CASSLDSDEKLFF
J: TRBJ2-1; V: TRBV24-1; D: NA; size: many; DNA: TGTGCCACCAGTGATTTCCCGGCACATGAGCAGTTCTTC; CDR3: CATSDFPAHEQFF
J: TRBJ2-5; V: TRBV5-1; D: TRBD1; size: many; DNA: TGCGCCAGCAGTCTGGGACAGGGGGCGAAGGAGACCCAGTACTTC; CDR3: CASSLGQGAKETQYF
J: TRBJ1-1; V: TRBV29-1; D: NA; size: many; DNA: TGCAGCGTTGAAGGGGGGCGGAGGCCGTGGACTGAAGCTTTCTTT; CDR3: CSVEGGRRPWTEAFF
J: TRBJ2-7; V: TRBV6-2/TRBV6-3; D: NA; size: NA; DNA: TGTGCCAGCAGTTACTCGGTCCACGAGCAGTACTTC; CDR3: CASSYSVHEQYF
J: TRBJ2-4; V: TRBV11-2; D: TRBD1; size: NA; DNA: TGTGCCAGCAGCTGGGACAGGGGATTGAACATTCAGTACTTC; CDR3: CASSWDRGLNIQYF
J: TRBJ2-7; V: TRBV5-1; D: NA; size: many; DNA: TGCGCCAGCAGCTTGGCCCCCTACGAGCAGTACTTC; CDR3: CASSLAPYEQYF
J: TRBJ2-7; V: TRBV28; D: NA; size: few; DNA: TGTGCCAGCAGTTTACGGGACTCGGATCCGTACTTC; CDR3: CASSLRDSDPYF
J: TRBJ2-3; V: TRBV20-1; D: TRBD2; size: many; DNA: TGCAGTGCTCCGACTAGCGAGGGCACAGATACGCAGTATTTT; CDR3: CSAPTSEGTDTQYF
J: TRBJ2-1; V: TRBV7-2; D: TRBD2; size: NA; DNA: TGTGCCAGCAGCCTGGGACTAGCGGGAAGGAATGAGCAGTTCTTC; CDR3: CASSLGLAGRNEQFF
J: TRBJ2-1; V: TRBV7-7; D: NA; size: many; DNA: TGTGCCAGCAGCCCTTCGCATGACTTCAATGAGCAGTTCTTC; CDR3: CASSPSHDFNEQFF
J: TRBJ1-1; V: TRBV7-2; D: NA; size: few; DNA: TGTGCCAGCAGCCGGCGGGGACGGGAGAACACTGAAGCTTTCTTT; CDR3: CASSRRGRENTEAFF
J: TRBJ1-1; V: TRBV12-3/TRBV12-4; D: NA; size: many; DNA: TGTGCCAGCAGCCGAGGACTGAACACTGAAGCTTTCTTT; CDR3: CASSRGLNTEAFF
J: TRBJ1-4; V: TRBV27; D: NA; size: NA; DNA: TGTGCCAGCAGTTTGGGACATGCTGGGGAAAAACTGTTTTTT; CDR3: CASSLGHAGEKLFF
J: TRBJ2-7; V: TRBV7-2; D: NA; size: few; DNA: TGTGCCAGCAGCTCCCCCGGGTACGAGCAGTACTTC; CDR3: CASSSPGYEQYF
J: TRBJ2-2; V: TRBV5-1; D: NA; size: medium-sized; DNA: TGCGCCAGCAGCTTGGTGGCAGGGTTCCCCGGGGAGCTGTTTTTT; CDR3: CASSLVAGFPGELFF
J: TRBJ1-1; V: TRBV5-5; D: NA; size: many; DNA: TGTGCCAGCAGCACGGATAGGGCGAACACTGAAGCTTTCTTT; CDR3: CASSTDRANTEAFF
J: TRBJ2-1; V: TRBV10-3; D: NA; size: many; DNA: TGTGCCATCAGTGAGTGGGGCGGATCCTACAATGAGCAGTTCTTC; CDR3: CAISEWGGSYNEQFF
J: TRBJ2-1; V: TRBV9; D: NA; size: many; DNA: TGTGCCAGCAGCGTAGGCCCCAGCGAGGATGAGCAGTTCTTC; CDR3: CASSVGPSEDEQFF
J: TRBJ1-4; V: TRBV18; D: NA; size: many; DNA: TGTGCCAGCTCACCGGGAAAGAGGACTAATGAAAAACTGTTTTTT; CDR3: CASSPGKRTNEKLFF
J: TRBJ2-1; V: TRBV6-5; D: TRBD1; size: NA; DNA: TGTGCCAGCAGTACAACGGGACAGGGTAGCGATGAGCAGTTCTTC; CDR3: CASSTTGQGSDEQFF
J: TRBJ2-5; V: TRBV28; D: TRBD1; size: many; DNA: TGTGCCAGCAGTTTCTTCCGGGACAGGGGGGGGACCCAGTACTTC; CDR3: CASSFFRDRGGTQYF
J: TRBJ1-5; V: TRBV6-2/TRBV6-3; D: TRBD1; size: many; DNA: TGTGCCAGCAGTTGGGCTACAGGGGGGCAGCAGCATTTT; CDR3: CASSWATGGQQHF
J: TRBJ2-5; V: TRBV20-1; D: NA; size: many; DNA: TGCAGTGCTAGAGATCCTCGAGGGGGGGCCGAGACCCAGTACTTC; CDR3: CSARDPRGGAETQYF
J: TRBJ1-1; V: TRBV10-1; D: NA; size: many; DNA: TGCGCCAGCAGTGCGAGACAGAACACTGAAGCTTTCTTT; CDR3: CASSARQNTEAFF
J: TRBJ2-3; V: TRBV20-1; D: TRBD2; size: many; DNA: TGCAGTACCCTAGCGGGGGGGCCGGGAGATACGCAGTATTTT; CDR3: CSTLAGGPGDTQYF
J: TRBJ1-2; V: TRBV5-1; D: NA; size: few; DNA: TGCGCCAGCAGCTTGGCAGGGGACTATGGCTACACCTTC; CDR3: CASSLAGDYGYTF
J: TRBJ1-1; V: TRBV7-2; D: NA; size: many; DNA: TGTGCCAGCAGCTTCTCGGATGGGATGAACACTGAAGCTTTCTTT; CDR3: CASSFSDGMNTEAFF
J: TRBJ1-6; V: TRBV18; D: NA; size: many; DNA: TGTGCCAGCTCACCCCGAGGCAGCCACAATTCACCCCTCCACTTT; CDR3: CASSPRGSHNSPLHF